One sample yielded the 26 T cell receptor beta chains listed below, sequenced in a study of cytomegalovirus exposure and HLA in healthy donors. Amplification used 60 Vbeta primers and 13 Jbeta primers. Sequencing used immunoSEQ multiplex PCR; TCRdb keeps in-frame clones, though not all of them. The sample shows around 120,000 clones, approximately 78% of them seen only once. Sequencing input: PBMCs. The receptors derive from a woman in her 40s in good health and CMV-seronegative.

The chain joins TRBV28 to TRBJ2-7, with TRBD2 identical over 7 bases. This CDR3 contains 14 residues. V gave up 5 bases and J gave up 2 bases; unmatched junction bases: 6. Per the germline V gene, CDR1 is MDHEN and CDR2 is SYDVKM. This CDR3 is CASSLGGEAYEQYF. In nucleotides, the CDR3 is TGTGCCAGCAGTCTGGGAGGGGAGGCCTACGAGCAGTACTTC. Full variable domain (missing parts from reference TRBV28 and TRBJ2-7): DVKVTQSSRYLVKRTGEKVFLECVQDMDHENMFWYRQDPGLGLRLIYFSYDVKMKEKGDIPEGYSVSREKKERFSLILESASTNQTSMYLCASSLGGEAYEQYFGPGTRLTVT.

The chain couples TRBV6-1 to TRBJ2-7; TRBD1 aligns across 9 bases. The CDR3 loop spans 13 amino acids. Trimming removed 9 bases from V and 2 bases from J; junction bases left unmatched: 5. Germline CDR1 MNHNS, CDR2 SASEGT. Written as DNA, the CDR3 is TGTGCCAGTTGGACAGGGGTGGCCTACGAGCAGTACTTC. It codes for CASWTGVAYEQYF.

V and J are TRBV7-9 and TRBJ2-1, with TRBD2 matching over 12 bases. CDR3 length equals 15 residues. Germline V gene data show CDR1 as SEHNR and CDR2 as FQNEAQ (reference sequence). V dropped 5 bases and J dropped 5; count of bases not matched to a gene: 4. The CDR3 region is CASSTRTSGNNEQFF. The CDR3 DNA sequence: TGTGCCAGCAGCACTAGGACTAGCGGGAACAATGAGCAGTTCTTC.

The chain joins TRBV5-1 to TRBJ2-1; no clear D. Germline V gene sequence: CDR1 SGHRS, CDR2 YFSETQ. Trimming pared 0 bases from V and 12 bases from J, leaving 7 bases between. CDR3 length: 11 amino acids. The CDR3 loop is CASSLGRVQFF. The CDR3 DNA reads TGCGCCAGCAGCTTGGGTAGAGTGCAGTTCTTC.

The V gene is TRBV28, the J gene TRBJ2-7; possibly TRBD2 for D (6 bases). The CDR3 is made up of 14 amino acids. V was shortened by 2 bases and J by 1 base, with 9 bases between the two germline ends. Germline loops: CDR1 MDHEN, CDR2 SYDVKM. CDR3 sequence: CASSLRSGSYEQYF. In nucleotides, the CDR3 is TGTGCCAGCAGTTTACGTAGCGGTTCCTACGAGCAGTACTTC.

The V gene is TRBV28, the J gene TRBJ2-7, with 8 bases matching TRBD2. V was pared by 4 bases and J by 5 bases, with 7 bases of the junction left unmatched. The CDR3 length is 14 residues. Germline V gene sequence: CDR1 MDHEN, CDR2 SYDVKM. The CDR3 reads CASSSSGGVHEQYF. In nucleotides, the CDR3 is TGTGCCAGCAGTTCATCCGGGGGGGTCCACGAGCAGTACTTC.

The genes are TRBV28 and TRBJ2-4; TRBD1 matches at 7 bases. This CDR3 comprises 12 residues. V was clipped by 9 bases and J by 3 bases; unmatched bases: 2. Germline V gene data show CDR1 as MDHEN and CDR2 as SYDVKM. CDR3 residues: CASGQVKNIQYF. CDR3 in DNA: TGTGCCAGTGGACAGGTCAAAAACATTCAGTACTTC. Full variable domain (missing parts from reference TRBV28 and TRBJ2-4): DVKVTQSSRYLVKRTGEKVFLECVQDMDHENMFWYRQDPGLGLRLIYFSYDVKMKEKGDIPEGYSVSREKKERFSLILESASTNQTSMYLCASGQVKNIQYFGAGTRLSVL.

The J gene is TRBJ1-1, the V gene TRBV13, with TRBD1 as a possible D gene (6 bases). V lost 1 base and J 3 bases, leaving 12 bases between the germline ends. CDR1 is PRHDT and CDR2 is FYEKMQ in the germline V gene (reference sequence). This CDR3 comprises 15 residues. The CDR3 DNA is TGTGCCAGCAGCTTAGTAACAGGGAGGGACACTGAAGCTTTCTTT. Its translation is CASSLVTGRDTEAFF.

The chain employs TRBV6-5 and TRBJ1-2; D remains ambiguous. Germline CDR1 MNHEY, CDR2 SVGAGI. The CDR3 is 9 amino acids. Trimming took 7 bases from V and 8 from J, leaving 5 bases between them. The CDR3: CASNKGYTF. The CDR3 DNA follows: TGTGCCAGCAACAAAGGCTACACCTTC.

CDR3 protein: CASSVAQGTEAFF. The CDR3 coding sequence is TGTGCCAGCAGCGTAGCCCAGGGCACTGAAGCTTTCTTT. The chain is built from TRBV9 and TRBJ1-1, with a weak D call TRBD1 (5 bases). CDR1 and CDR2 from the germline V gene are SGDLS and YYNGEE. V lost 0 bases to trimming and J lost 4 bases, with 7 bases between them. This CDR3 spans 13 amino acids.

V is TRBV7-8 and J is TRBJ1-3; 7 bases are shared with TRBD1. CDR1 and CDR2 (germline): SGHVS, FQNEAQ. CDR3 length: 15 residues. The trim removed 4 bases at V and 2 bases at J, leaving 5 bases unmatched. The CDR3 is CASSSIDRAGNTIYF. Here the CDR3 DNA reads TGTGCCAGCAGCTCTATTGACAGGGCTGGAAACACCATATATTTT.

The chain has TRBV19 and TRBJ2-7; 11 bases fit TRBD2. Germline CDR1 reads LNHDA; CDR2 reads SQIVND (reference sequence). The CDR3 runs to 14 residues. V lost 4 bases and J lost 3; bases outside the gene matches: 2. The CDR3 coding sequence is TGTGCCAGTAGTACGGGACTAGCGGTCTACGAGCAGTACTTC. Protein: CASSTGLAVYEQYF.

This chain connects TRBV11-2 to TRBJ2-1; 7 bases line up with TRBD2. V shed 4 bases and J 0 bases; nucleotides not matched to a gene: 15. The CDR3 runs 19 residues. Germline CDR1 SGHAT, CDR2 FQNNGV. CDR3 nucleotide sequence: TGTGCCAGCAGCTCACCGAGGATGGCGGGAGTCAGCTCCTACAATGAGCAGTTCTTC. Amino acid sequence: CASSSPRMAGVSSYNEQFF.

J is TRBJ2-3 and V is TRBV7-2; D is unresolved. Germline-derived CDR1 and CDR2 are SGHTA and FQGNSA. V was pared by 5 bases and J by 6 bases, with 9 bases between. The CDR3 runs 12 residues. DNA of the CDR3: TGTGCCAGCAGCCTCCCTTTGGATACGCAGTATTTT. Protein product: CASSLPLDTQYF.

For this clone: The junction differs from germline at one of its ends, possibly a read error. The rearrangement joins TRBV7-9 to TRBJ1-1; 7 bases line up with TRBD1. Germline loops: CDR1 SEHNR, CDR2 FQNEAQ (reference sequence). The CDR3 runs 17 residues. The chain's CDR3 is CSSSFNIFGTVNTEAFF. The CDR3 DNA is TGTTCCAGCAGCTTTAATATATTTGGGACAGTGAACACTGAAGCTTTCTTT.

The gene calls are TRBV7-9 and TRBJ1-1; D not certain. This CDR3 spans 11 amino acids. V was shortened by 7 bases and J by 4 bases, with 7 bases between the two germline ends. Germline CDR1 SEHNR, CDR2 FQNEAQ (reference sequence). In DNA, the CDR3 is TGTGCCAGCATCCGGAGCACTGAAGCTTTCTTT. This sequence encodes CASIRSTEAFF.

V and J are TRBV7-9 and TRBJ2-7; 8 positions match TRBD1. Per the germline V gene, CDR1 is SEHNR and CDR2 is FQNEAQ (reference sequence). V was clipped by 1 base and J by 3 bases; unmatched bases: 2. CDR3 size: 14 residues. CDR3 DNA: TGTGCCAGCAGCTTAGGGACAGGGAACTACGAGCAGTACTTC. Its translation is CASSLGTGNYEQYF.

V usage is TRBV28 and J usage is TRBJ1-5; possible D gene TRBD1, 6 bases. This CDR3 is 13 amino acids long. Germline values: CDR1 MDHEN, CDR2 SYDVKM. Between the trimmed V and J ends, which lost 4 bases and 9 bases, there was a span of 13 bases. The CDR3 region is CASSWEGGMPQHF. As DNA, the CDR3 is TGTGCCAGCAGTTGGGAGGGGGGGATGCCCCAGCATTTT.

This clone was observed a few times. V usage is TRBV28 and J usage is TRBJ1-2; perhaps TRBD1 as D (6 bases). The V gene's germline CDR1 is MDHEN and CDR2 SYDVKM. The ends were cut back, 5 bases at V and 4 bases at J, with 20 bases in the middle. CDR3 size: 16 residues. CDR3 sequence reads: CASSRPGTPVSYGYTF. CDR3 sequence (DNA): TGTGCCAGCAGTCGACCCGGGACACCGGTATCCTATGGCTACACCTTC.

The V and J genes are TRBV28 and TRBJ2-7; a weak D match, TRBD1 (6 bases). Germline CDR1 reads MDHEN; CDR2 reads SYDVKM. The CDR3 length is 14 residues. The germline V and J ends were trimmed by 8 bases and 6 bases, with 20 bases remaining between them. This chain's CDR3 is CASQTGQGYGEQYF. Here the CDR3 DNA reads TGTGCCAGCCAAACGGGGCAGGGGTACGGCGAGCAGTACTTC.

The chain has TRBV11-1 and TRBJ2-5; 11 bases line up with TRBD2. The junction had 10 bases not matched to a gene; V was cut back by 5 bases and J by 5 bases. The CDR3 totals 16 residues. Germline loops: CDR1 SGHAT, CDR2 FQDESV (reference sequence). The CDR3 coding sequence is TGTGCCAGCAGCGAAACTAGCGGGAGTGACATGGAGACCCAGTACTTC. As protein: CASSETSGSDMETQYF.

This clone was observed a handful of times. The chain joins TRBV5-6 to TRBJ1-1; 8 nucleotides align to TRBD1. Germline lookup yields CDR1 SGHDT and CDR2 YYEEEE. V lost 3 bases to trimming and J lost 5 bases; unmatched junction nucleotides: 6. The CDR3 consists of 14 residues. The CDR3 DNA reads TGTGCCAGCAGCTGGCCGGGACAGGCGACTGAAGCTTTCTTT. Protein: CASSWPGQATEAFF.

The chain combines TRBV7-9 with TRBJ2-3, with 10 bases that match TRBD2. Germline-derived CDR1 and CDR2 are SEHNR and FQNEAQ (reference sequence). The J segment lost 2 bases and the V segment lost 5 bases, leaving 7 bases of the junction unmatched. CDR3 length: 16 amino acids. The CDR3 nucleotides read TGTGCCAGCAGCCATCGGACTAGCGGCCCCACAGATACGCAGTATTTT. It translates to CASSHRTSGPTDTQYF. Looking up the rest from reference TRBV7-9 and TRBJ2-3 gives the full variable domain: DTGVSQNPRHKITKRGQNVTFRCDPISEHNRLYWYRQTLGQGPEFLTYFQNEAQLEKSRLLSDRFSAERPKGSFSTLEIQRTEQGDSAMYLCASSHRTSGPTDTQYFGPGTRLTVL.

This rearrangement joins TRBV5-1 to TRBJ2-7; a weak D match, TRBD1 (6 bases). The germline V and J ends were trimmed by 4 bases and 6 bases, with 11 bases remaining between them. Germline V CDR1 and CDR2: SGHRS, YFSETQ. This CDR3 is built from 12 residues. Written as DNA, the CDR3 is TGCGCCAGCAGCGAGACAGGCTTCGAGCAGTACTTC. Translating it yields CASSETGFEQYF. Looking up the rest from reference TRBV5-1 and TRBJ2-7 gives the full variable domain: KAGVTQTPRYLIKTRGQQVTLSCSPISGHRSVSWYQQTPGQGLQFLFEYFSETQRNKGNFPGRFSGRQFSNSRSEMNVSTLELGDSALYLCASSETGFEQYFGPGTRLTVT.

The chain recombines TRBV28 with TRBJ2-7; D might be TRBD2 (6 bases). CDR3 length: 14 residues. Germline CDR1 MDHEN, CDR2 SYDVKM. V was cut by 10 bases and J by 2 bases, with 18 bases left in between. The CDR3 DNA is TGTGCCACCAGAGATGCTGGCGGGACCTACGAGCAGTACTTC. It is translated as CATRDAGGTYEQYF. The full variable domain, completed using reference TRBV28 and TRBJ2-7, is DVKVTQSSRYLVKRTGEKVFLECVQDMDHENMFWYRQDPGLGLRLIYFSYDVKMKEKGDIPEGYSVSREKKERFSLILESASTNQTSMYLCATRDAGGTYEQYFGPGTRLTVT.

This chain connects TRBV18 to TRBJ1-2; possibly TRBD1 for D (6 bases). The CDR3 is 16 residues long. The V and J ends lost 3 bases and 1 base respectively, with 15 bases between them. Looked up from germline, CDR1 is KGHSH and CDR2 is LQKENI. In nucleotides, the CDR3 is TGTGCCAGCTCACCTCGGGGCGGACAGATTAACTATGGCTACACCTTC. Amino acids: CASSPRGGQINYGYTF. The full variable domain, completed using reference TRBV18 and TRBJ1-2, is NAGVMQNPRHLVRRRGQEARLRCSPMKGHSHVYWYRQLPEEGLKFMVYLQKENIIDESGMPKERFSAEFPKEGPSILRIQQVVRGDSAAYFCASSPRGGQINYGYTFGSGTRLTVV.